The 22 T cell receptor beta chains in this list originate from one sample, sequenced in a study of shared clonotypes between healthy human individuals (dated by TCRdb to 2019 to 2021). The library was obtained by the immunoSEQ multiplex PCR assay. TCRdb re-hosts the immuneACCESS table, in-frame sequences only. Its copies lack some clones; in the studies checked, an unresolved V gene accounts for under half of them, and the cause for the rest is not known. In this sample the table shows about 1.5 million clones, 95% to 99% of which occur a single time. Approximately 0.45% of the sample goes to the ten largest clones. Sequencing was carried out using naive CD4+ T cells sorted from blood. Interpreted using the paper, the cell subset or site label stands for: CD45RA+ positively selected. All receptors derive from a man aged 25-40 years in good health.

This sequence joins TRBV11-1 and TRBJ2-5, with D possibly being TRBD1 (6 bases). Trimming stripped 3 bases from V and 5 bases from J, with 7 bases between. This CDR3 spans 12 amino acids. From germline, CDR1 is SGHAT and CDR2 FQDESV (reference sequence). The CDR3 spells CASSFQGETQYF. The CDR3 DNA is TGTGCCAGCAGCTTCCAGGGGGAGACCCAGTACTTC. Full variable domain (outside the CDR3, taken from reference TRBV11-1 and TRBJ2-5): EAEVAQSPRYKITEKSQAVAFWCDPISGHATLYWYRQILGQGPELLVQFQDESVVDDSQLPKDRFSAERLKGVDSTLKIQPAELGDSAMYLCASSFQGETQYFGPGTRLLVL.

The rearrangement joins TRBV7-8 to TRBJ2-1; 8 positions agree with TRBD1. The CDR3 spans 19 residues. In germline, CDR1 is SGHVS, CDR2 FQNEAQ. J was trimmed by 7 bases and V by 1 base; bases with no gene match: 18. The CDR3 region has the DNA TGTGCCAGCAGCTTAGTCCGGCGCGTGTCGACAGGGGAGCTAAATGAGCAGTTCTTC. Encoded protein: CASSLVRRVSTGELNEQFF. The full variable domain, completed using reference TRBV7-8 and TRBJ2-1, is GAGVSQSPRYKVAKRGQDVALRCDPISGHVSLFWYQQALGQGPEFLTYFQNEAQLDKSGLPSDRFFAERPEGSVSTLKIQRTQQEDSAVYLCASSLVRRVSTGELNEQFFGPGTRLTVL.

This clone was recorded once. The V and J genes are TRBV28 and TRBJ2-1; 8 bases agree with TRBD2. This CDR3 is 15 amino acids long. With 6 bases clipped from V and 5 bases from J, the junction kept 9 bases outside the gene matches. Germline V gene lookup returns CDR1 MDHEN and CDR2 SYDVKM. CDR3 nucleotide sequence: TGTGCCAGCAGGTGGGCGGGAGGACCTAACAATGAGCAGTTCTTC. Residues: CASRWAGGPNNEQFF.

The V and J genes are TRBV5-1 and TRBJ2-7, with 7 bases fitting TRBD1. The CDR3 spans 14 residues. With V trimmed by 4 bases and J by 5 bases, 9 bases remained unmatched. Germline CDR1 SGHRS, CDR2 YFSETQ. The CDR3 sequence: CASSLGQAGDEQYF. The CDR3 nucleotides are TGCGCCAGCAGCCTCGGACAGGCAGGGGACGAGCAGTACTTC.

This clone was seen a few times. The chain employs TRBV19 and TRBJ1-5; D call uncertain. The CDR3 contains 15 residues. The V end was cut by 2 bases, the J end by 2 bases, with 10 bases between. CDR1 is LNHDA and CDR2 is SQIVND in the germline V gene (reference sequence). CDR3 coding DNA: TGTGCCAGTAGTATACGTGGGGTGGGCAATCAGCCCCAGCATTTT. Amino acid sequence: CASSIRGVGNQPQHF.

V usage is TRBV11-2 and J usage is TRBJ1-4; a possible D gene is TRBD1 (5 bases). The CDR3 has 13 amino acids. Germline V gives CDR1 SGHAT, CDR2 FQNNGV. Deletions cut 4 bases from V and 8 bases from J, with 11 bases between. The CDR3 region is CASSWGRREKLFF. The DNA for the CDR3 is TGTGCCAGCAGCTGGGGGAGACGAGAAAAACTGTTTTTT. The complete variable domain, with remaining parts taken from reference TRBV11-2 and TRBJ1-4, reads EAGVAQSPRYKIIEKRQSVAFWCNPISGHATLYWYQQILGQGPKLLIQFQNNGVVDDSQLPKDRFSAERLKGVDSTLKIQPAKLEDSAVYLCASSWGRREKLFFGSGTQLSVL.

J is TRBJ2-3 and V is TRBV19; 12 positions match TRBD1. This CDR3 has 17 residues. Unmatched junction bases numbered 2, after V lost 0 bases and J lost 1 base. Germline V gene sequence: CDR1 LNHDA, CDR2 SQIVND (reference sequence). The chain's CDR3 is CASSIDGTGGRTDTQYF. The DNA of the CDR3 is TGTGCCAGTAGTATAGATGGGACAGGGGGCCGCACAGATACGCAGTATTTT.

The chain couples TRBV28 to TRBJ2-7; 15 bases fit TRBD2. Germline CDR1 is MDHEN and CDR2 is SYDVKM. CDR3 length: 17 amino acids. Trimming cost V 7 bases and J 6 bases; bases outside gene matches: 13. CDR3 protein: CASTGLAGGPPTSEQYF. CDR3 bases: TGTGCCAGCACCGGACTAGCGGGAGGGCCTCCTACGAGCGAGCAGTACTTC. Variable domain in full (rest from reference TRBV28 and TRBJ2-7): DVKVTQSSRYLVKRTGEKVFLECVQDMDHENMFWYRQDPGLGLRLIYFSYDVKMKEKGDIPEGYSVSREKKERFSLILESASTNQTSMYLCASTGLAGGPPTSEQYFGPGTRLTVT.

The gene calls are TRBV20-1 and TRBJ2-2; D not certain. CDR3 size: 11 residues. Germline-derived CDR1 and CDR2 are DFQATT and SNEGSKA (reference sequence). Between the trimmed V and J ends, which lost 3 bases and 10 bases, there was a span of 9 bases. The CDR3 spells CSARSPVELFF. CDR3 sequence (DNA): TGCAGTGCTAGGAGCCCAGTGGAGCTGTTTTTT.

The J gene is TRBJ2-2, the V gene TRBV27, with TRBD1 matching over 10 bases. Germline CDR1 is MNHEY and CDR2 is SMNVEV (reference sequence). The trim removed 5 bases at V and 7 bases at J, leaving 4 bases unmatched. The CDR3 has 14 amino acids. CDR3 protein: CASSGTGAGGELFF. CDR3 nucleotide sequence: TGTGCCAGCAGTGGGACAGGGGCGGGCGGGGAGCTGTTTTTT.

The DNA of the CDR3 is TGTGCCAGCAGCCCGCGGACTAGCGGGAGTAATCGGCCCTACGAGCAGTACTTC. Amino acids: CASSPRTSGSNRPYEQYF. The rearrangement uses TRBV7-2 and TRBJ2-7; TRBD2 aligns across 13 bases. This CDR3 has 18 residues. Germline V gene lookup returns CDR1 SGHTA and CDR2 FQGNSA. Trimming at V came to 5 bases and at J to 2 bases, leaving 12 bases not matched to a gene.

V gene TRBV6-5 combines with J gene TRBJ2-2, with 10 nucleotides matching TRBD2. CDR3 size: 16 residues. The germline gives CDR1 MNHEY, CDR2 SVGAGI. V lost 2 bases and J lost 5; bases outside the gene matches: 5. CDR3 in amino acids: CASSYRLAGVTGELFF. The CDR3 DNA is TGTGCCAGCAGTTACAGGCTAGCGGGGGTTACCGGGGAGCTGTTTTTT.

The chain employs TRBV15 and TRBJ2-7, with 9 positions matching TRBD1. Unmatched junction bases numbered 11, after V lost 4 bases and J lost 4 bases. The length of the CDR3 is 16 residues. Germline loops: CDR1 LNHNV, CDR2 YYDKDF (reference sequence). CDR3 loop: CATSMGVDRGFYEQYF. The CDR3 DNA sequence: TGTGCCACCAGCATGGGAGTGGACAGGGGATTTTACGAGCAGTACTTC.

The genes are TRBV4-1 and TRBJ2-6; D ambiguous. Germline V gives CDR1 MGHRA, CDR2 YSYEKL. This CDR3 comprises 12 residues. With 4 bases removed from V and 8 bases from J, the gap between germline ends came to 6 bases. CDR3 region: CASSLVPNVLTF. DNA of the CDR3: TGCGCCAGCAGCCTTGTCCCCAACGTCCTGACTTTC.

V usage is TRBV7-2 and J usage is TRBJ2-2; D ambiguous. V was trimmed by 3 bases and J by 0 bases, leaving 5 bases between them. Germline V gene sequence: CDR1 SGHTA, CDR2 FQGNSA. CDR3 length equals 14 residues. CDR3 sequence reads: CASSFHTNTGELFF. CDR3 DNA: TGTGCCAGCAGCTTTCACACGAACACCGGGGAGCTGTTTTTT.

The rearrangement joins TRBV27 to TRBJ2-7; maybe TRBD1 (7 bases). The V gene's germline CDR1 is MNHEY and CDR2 SMNVEV (reference sequence). Trimming shortened V by 3 bases and J by 4 bases, and 16 bases separated the two germline ends. The CDR3 runs to 15 residues. The CDR3 DNA reads TGTGCCAGCAGTTTTTCGCAGGGGGGACCGTACGAGCAGTACTTC. The encoded protein is CASSFSQGGPYEQYF.

This rearrangement joins TRBV7-9 to TRBJ2-1; D unclear. The CDR3 length is 12 residues. V gave up 5 bases and J gave up 9 bases, with 11 bases separating them. CDR1 SEHNR and CDR2 FQNEAQ come from the germline V gene (reference sequence). The CDR3 loop is CASSLSGPEQFF. CDR3 sequence (DNA): TGTGCCAGCAGCCTATCGGGTCCTGAGCAGTTCTTC.

DNA for the CDR3: TGCGCCAGCAGCCCCCCGGGCGGGAGGGCCCACGAGCAGTACTTC. It yields the protein CASSPPGGRAHEQYF. The rearrangement joins TRBV5-1 to TRBJ2-7; TRBD2 agrees at 9 bases. The CDR3 consists of 15 residues. V gave up 4 bases and J gave up 5 bases; unmatched junction bases: 10. Per the germline V gene, CDR1 is SGHRS and CDR2 is YFSETQ.

This clone was seen once. The gene calls are TRBV7-9 and TRBJ2-1; D could derive from TRBD1 or TRBD2 (5 bases each). This CDR3 spans 15 amino acids. The ends were cut back, 4 bases at V and 12 bases at J, with 22 bases in the middle. Germline V CDR1 and CDR2: SEHNR, FQNEAQ (reference sequence). CDR3 nucleotides: TGTGCCAGCAGCTCAATCGAATCTGGGGGAGTAAGGCAGTTCTTC. It codes for CASSSIESGGVRQFF.

The rearrangement joins TRBV18 to TRBJ1-1; no definite D call. CDR3 length equals 13 residues. Per germline, CDR1 KGHSH and CDR2 LQKENI. V was pared by 7 bases and J by 0 bases, with 9 bases between. The CDR3 DNA is TGTGCCAGCTTCCCAGGCATGAACACTGAAGCTTTCTTT. As protein: CASFPGMNTEAFF. The full variable domain, in which reference TRBV18 and TRBJ1-1 provide the parts outside the CDR3, is NAGVMQNPRHLVRRRGQEARLRCSPMKGHSHVYWYRQLPEEGLKFMVYLQKENIIDESGMPKERFSAEFPKEGPSILRIQQVVRGDSAAYFCASFPGMNTEAFFGQGTRLTVV.

The chain links TRBV5-1 to TRBJ2-2; 8 nucleotides match TRBD2. Germline CDR1 SGHRS, CDR2 YFSETQ. This CDR3 is 15 amino acids long. The J segment lost 3 bases and the V segment lost 5 bases, leaving 6 bases of the junction unmatched. The CDR3 region has the DNA TGCGCCAGCAGTAACGGAGCGGGAGACACCGGGGAGCTGTTTTTT. Translating gives CASSNGAGDTGELFF.

The chain is built from TRBV14 and TRBJ1-3, with TRBD1 matching over 8 bases. V gave up 0 bases and J gave up 4 bases; unmatched junction bases: 2. Germline V gene sequence: CDR1 SGHDN, CDR2 FVKESK. This CDR3 region has 15 residues. CDR3 loop: CASSQERDRGNTIYF. The CDR3 DNA reads as TGTGCCAGCAGCCAAGAGAGGGACAGGGGAAACACCATATATTTT.